This T cell receptor (beta chain) was sequenced in a study of T-cell reconstitution after alpha-beta-depleted transplantation in children. General observations from the study: Counts and diversity of T cells one year after transplant came mostly from newly produced T cells.

A TCRbeta library incorporating unique molecular identifiers was prepared. A single record per CDR3 protein comes from TCRdb applying MiXCR to the PCR reads. Of roughly 420,000 distinct CDR3 sequences listed, roughly 16% are singletons. V shed 3 bases, J shed 4 bases, and the junction held 5 bases outside the gene matches. Germline assignment: CDR1 WSHSY and CDR2 SAAADI. This CDR3 is built from 15 residues. This clonotype was seen more than once but under ten times. Antigen specificity is unknown. This clonotype originated in a boy under three years old who had a stem cell transplant for Wiskott-Aldrich syndrome, so the T cells may come from the graft donor. The sample was PBMCs, mostly from graft donor cells, taken 360 days after TCRalphabeta/CD19-depleted stem cell transplant. V gene TRBV10-2 combines with J gene TRBJ1-5; TRBD1 matches at 8 bases. The DNA of the CDR3 is TGCGCCAGCAGTGATAGGGACAGGAGAAATCAGCCCCAGCATTTT. Translation: CASSDRDRRNQPQHF.